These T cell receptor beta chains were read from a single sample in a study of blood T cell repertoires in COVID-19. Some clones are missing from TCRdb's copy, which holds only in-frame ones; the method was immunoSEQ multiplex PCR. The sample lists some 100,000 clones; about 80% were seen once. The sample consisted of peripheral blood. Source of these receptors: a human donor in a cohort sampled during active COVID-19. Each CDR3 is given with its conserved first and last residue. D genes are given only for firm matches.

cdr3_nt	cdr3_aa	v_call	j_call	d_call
TGTGCCAGCAGCGTAGGAGAGCTAGCGGGAGCAAAAGAGCAGTACTTC	CASSVGELAGAKEQYF	TRBV9	TRBJ2-7	TRBD2
TGTGCCAGTAGTATTAGGACTAGTCCTACTGACGGGGAGCTGTTTTTT	CASSIRTSPTDGELFF	TRBV19	TRBJ2-2	TRBD2
TGTGCCAGCCCGTCGGACTCCAAGAGCGGAGATACGCAGTATTTT	CASPSDSKSGDTQYF	TRBV18	TRBJ2-3	-
TGCGCCAGCAGCCCCGCCGGGGTGAGGATACAAGAGACCCAGTACTTC	CASSPAGVRIQETQYF	TRBV4-1	TRBJ2-5	-
TGTGCCAGCAGAAGGACAGGTTTCTCTGGAAACACCATATATTTT	CASRRTGFSGNTIYF	TRBV6-5	TRBJ1-3	TRBD1
TGCAGCGCCGAGCCAGCGGGGAACAATGAGCAGTTCTTC	CSAEPAGNNEQFF	TRBV29-1	TRBJ2-1	TRBD2
TGTGCCAGCAGTTTAAAGGCAGGGGGCTCACTCACCTACGAGCAGTACTTC	CASSLKAGGSLTYEQYF	TRBV27	TRBJ2-7	TRBD1
TGTGCCAGTAGTATTGGTAGAGCGGGAGCATCATACGAGCAGTACTTC	CASSIGRAGASYEQYF	TRBV19	TRBJ2-7	TRBD2
TGCGCCAGCAGCCTGGGACAGTGGGACACCGGGGAGCTGTTTTTT	CASSLGQWDTGELFF	TRBV5-1	TRBJ2-2	TRBD1
TGTGCCAGCAGCTTAACGACAGGGGATACTGAAGCTTTCTTT	CASSLTTGDTEAFF	TRBV7-9	TRBJ1-1	TRBD1
TGTGCCAGCAGCTTGACCGGGACACAAAGCGGGGAGCTGTTTTTT	CASSLTGTQSGELFF	TRBV11-2	TRBJ2-2	-
TGTGCCAGCAGCAGGGTTGGTCTGGAGACCCAGTACTTC	CASSRVGLETQYF	TRBV12-3/TRBV12-4	TRBJ2-5	-